This T cell receptor (beta chain) stems from a study of regulatory T cells in long-lasting Graves disease. Noted time point: newly diagnosed GD, antithyroid drugs for less than 3 months. Extracted PBMC RNA gave rise to the TCR library. Arm-PCR of CDR3 regions with iRepertoire HTBI primers generated TCR beta libraries. TCRdb processed the multiplex PCR reads anew with MiXCR; each CDR3 protein has one entry. The sample contains about 430,000 distinct CDR3 sequences, approximately 15% of which appear only once. This clonotype was seen only a few times. The antigen remains unidentified. Mismatch with germline at one junction end may stem from a read error. Study results and limitations: Favoring TRBV28, TRBJ1-2 and TRBJ2-5 was a feature seen in persistent disease.

The length of the CDR3 is 15 residues. Germline V gives CDR1 SSHAT, CDR2 FNYEAQ (reference sequence). This same sample was also part of a study on T cells in Graves' hyperthyroidism and ophthalmopathy.

This TCR was sampled from a woman aged 40 to 49 with Graves disease. The input for sequencing was peripheral blood mononuclear cells (PBMCs), taken at new diagnosis, from a patient treated with antithyroid drugs. The V call is TRBV7-7, the J call TRBJ2-1; 13 bases align to TRBD2. CDR3 in DNA: TGTGCTAGCAGCCCGGGACTAGCGGGAACCAATGAGCAGTTCTTC. This gives the protein CASSPGLAGTNEQFF.